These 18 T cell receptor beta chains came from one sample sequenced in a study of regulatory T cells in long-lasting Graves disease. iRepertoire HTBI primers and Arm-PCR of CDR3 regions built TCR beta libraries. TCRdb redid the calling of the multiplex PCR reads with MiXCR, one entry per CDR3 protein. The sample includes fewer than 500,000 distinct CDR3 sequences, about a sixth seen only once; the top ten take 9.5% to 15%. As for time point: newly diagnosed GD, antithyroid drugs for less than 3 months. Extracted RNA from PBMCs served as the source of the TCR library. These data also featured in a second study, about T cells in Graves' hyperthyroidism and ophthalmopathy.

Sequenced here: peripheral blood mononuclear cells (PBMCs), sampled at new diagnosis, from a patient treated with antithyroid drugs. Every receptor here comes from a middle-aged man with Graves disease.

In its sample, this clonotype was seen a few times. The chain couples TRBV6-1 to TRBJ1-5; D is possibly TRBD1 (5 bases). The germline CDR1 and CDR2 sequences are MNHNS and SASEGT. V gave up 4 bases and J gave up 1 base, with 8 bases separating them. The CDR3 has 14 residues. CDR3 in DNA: TGTGCCAGCAGTGTCCGGGACAGCAATCAGCCCCAGCATTTT. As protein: CASSVRDSNQPQHF.

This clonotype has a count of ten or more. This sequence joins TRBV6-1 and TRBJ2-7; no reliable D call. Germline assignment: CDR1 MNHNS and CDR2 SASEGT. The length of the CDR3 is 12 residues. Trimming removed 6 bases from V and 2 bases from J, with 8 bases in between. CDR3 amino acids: CASRGSAYEQYF. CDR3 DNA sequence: TGTGCCAGCAGGGGCAGCGCCTACGAGCAGTACTTC.

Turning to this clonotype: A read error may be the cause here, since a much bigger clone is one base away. The CDR3 sequence is CASSLILSSGRSEQFF. CDR3 nucleotide sequence: TGTGCCAGCAGTTTAATTTTATCTAGCGGGAGGAGTGAGCAGTTCTTC. This chain joins TRBV28 and TRBJ2-1; 11 nucleotides agree with TRBD2. This CDR3 contains 16 residues. CDR1 is MDHEN, CDR2 SYDVKM, per germline. Losses at the gene ends were 2 bases for V and 9 bases for J; bases not matched to a gene: 9.

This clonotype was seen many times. In nucleotides, the CDR3 is TGTGCCAGCAGCGAGCGGGAGGGGAGCACAGATACGCAGTATTTT. Translating gives CASSEREGSTDTQYF. This chain uses TRBV7-9 with TRBJ2-3; 10 nucleotides match TRBD2. After removal of 5 bases from V and 0 bases from J, the junction contained 2 bases not matched to a gene. The length of the CDR3 is 15 residues. From germline, CDR1 is SEHNR and CDR2 FQNEAQ (reference sequence). Supplemented by reference TRBV7-9 and TRBJ2-3, the full variable domain reads DTGVSQNPRHKITKRGQNVTFRCDPISEHNRLYWYRQTLGQGPEFLTYFQNEAQLEKSRLLSDRFSAERPKGSFSTLEIQRTEQGDSAMYLCASSEREGSTDTQYFGPGTRLTVL.

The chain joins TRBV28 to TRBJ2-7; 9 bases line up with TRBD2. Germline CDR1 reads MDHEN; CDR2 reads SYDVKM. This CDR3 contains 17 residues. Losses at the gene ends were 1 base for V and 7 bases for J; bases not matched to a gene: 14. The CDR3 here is CASSLFWREGQGGEQYF. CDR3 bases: TGTGCCAGCAGTTTATTCTGGCGGGAGGGCCAGGGGGGGGAGCAGTACTTC.

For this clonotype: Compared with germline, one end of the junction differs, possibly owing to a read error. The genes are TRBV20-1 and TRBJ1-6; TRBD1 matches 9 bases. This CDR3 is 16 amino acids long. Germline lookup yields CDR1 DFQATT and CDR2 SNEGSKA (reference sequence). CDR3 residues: CSARTGVGNYNTPLHF. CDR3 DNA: TGCAGTGCTCGGACAGGGGTTGGTAATTATAATACACCCCTCCACTTT.

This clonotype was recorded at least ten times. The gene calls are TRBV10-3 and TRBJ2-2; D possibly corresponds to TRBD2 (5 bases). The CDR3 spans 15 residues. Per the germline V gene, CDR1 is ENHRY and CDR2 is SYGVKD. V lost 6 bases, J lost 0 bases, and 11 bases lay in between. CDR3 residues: CAIRGSDTNTGELFF. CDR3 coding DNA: TGTGCCATCAGGGGTAGCGATACGAACACCGGGGAGCTGTTTTTT.

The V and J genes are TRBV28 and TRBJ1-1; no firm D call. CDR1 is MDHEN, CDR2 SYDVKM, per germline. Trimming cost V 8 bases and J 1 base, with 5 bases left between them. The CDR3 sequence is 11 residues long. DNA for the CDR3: TGTGCCAGCTTTGAGAACACTGAAGCTTTCTTT. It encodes CASFENTEAFF.

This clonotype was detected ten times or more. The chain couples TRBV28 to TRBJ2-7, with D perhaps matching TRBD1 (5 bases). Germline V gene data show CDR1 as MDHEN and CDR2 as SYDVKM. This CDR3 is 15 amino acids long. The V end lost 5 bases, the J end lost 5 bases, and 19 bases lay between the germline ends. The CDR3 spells CASSPWQGREDEQYF. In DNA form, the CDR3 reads TGTGCCAGCAGTCCTTGGCAGGGCCGAGAAGACGAGCAGTACTTC.

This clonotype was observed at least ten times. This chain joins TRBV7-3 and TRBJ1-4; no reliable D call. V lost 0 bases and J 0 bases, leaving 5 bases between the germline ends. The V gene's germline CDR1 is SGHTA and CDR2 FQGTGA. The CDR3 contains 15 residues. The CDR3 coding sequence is TGTGCCAGCAGCTTAACGGCGGCAACTAATGAAAAACTGTTTTTT. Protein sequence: CASSLTAATNEKLFF.

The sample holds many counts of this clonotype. The DNA of the CDR3 is TGCAGTGCTAGGGGTGAGCAGAACACCGGGGAGCTGTTTTTT. Translating it yields CSARGEQNTGELFF. This sequence joins TRBV20-1 and TRBJ2-2, with unresolved D. Germline CDR1 is DFQATT and CDR2 is SNEGSKA (reference sequence). Trimming left V 3 bases short and J 1 base short, with 9 bases between. This CDR3 contains 14 residues.

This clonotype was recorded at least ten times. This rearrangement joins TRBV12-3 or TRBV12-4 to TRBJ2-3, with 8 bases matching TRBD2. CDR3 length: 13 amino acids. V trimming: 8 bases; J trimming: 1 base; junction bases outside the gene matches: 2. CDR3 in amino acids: CASREGGTDTQYF. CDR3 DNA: TGTGCCAGCCGGGAGGGTGGCACAGATACGCAGTATTTT.

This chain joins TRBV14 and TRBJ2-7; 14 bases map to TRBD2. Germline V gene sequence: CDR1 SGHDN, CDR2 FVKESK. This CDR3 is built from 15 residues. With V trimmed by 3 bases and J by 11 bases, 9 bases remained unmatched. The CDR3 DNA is TGTGCCAGCAGCCATCCCGGACTAGCGGGAGGAAGTAAGTACTTC. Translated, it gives CASSHPGLAGGSKYF.

CDR3 sequence reads: CASSVFPQGETQYF. CDR3 DNA sequence: TGTGCCAGCAGCGTATTCCCACAGGGAGAGACCCAGTACTTC. The gene calls are TRBV9 and TRBJ2-5; a weak D match, TRBD1 (6 bases). V was cut by 1 base and J by 4 bases, with 11 bases left in between. The CDR3 length is 14 residues. Per the germline V gene, CDR1 is SGDLS and CDR2 is YYNGEE.

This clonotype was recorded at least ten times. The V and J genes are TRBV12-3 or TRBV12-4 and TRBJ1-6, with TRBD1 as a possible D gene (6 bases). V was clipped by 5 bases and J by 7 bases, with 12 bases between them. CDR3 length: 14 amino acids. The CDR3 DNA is TGTGCCAGCAGTCCTACAGGGCGCAATTCACCCCTCCACTTT. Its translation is CASSPTGRNSPLHF.

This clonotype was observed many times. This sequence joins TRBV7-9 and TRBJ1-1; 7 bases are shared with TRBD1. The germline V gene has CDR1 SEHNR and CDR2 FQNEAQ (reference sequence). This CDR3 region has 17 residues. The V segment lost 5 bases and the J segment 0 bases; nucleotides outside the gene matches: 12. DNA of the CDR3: TGTGCCAGCAGCAAAGGAAACAGGGGCCGAATGAACACTGAAGCTTTCTTT. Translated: CASSKGNRGRMNTEAFF.

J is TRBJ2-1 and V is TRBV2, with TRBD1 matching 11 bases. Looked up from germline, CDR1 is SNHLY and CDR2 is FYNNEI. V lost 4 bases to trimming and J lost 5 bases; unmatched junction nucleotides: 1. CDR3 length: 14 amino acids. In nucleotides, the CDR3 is TGTGCCAGCAGTGGGACAGGGGGCCACAATGAGCAGTTCTTC. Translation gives CASSGTGGHNEQFF.

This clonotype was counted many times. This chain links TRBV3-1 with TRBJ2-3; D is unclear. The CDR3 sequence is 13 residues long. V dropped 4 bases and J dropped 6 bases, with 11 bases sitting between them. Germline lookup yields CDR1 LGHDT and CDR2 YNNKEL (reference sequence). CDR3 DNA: TGTGCCAGCAGCCCCTATATCTCCGATACGCAGTATTTT. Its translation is CASSPYISDTQYF.